This paragraph covers one TCR beta chain sequence. This clone was found a few times. Its antigen is unknown. Base qualities are not at hand, and no much larger clone is one base apart. From each donor, a single peripheral blood sample of approximately 120 mL on average was drawn into heparinised tubes. Using a panel that included CD45RO, CCR7, CD25, CD127, CD95 and CD27, naive, central memory, regulatory and stem cell-like memory CD4+ T cells were sorted on a BD FACSAria II. Every sorted population had a purity above 95%. PBMCs were isolated right away by Lymphoprep density gradient centrifugation and were stained directly, without culture. To minimize batch effects, samples were stained and sorted in pairs, one healthy donor with one patient per experiment. This sample was included in a study of beta chain features in type 1 diabetes (dated by TCRdb to the late 2010s). For the study in its entirety: Patients and healthy donors did not differ in mean age, gender distribution, total cell number or subset yield. A total of approximately 100 million sorted cells were examined across all samples, and the number of cells per subset was strongly correlated with RNA yield. In the study, recently diagnosed type 1 diabetes patients and matched healthy donors were compared on the TCRB repertoires of their sorted circulating CD4+ T cell subsets. Whereas all 30 or so donors provided naive and central memory subsets, regulatory and stem cell-like memory subsets were isolated from just 8 patients and about eight healthy donors. Broader findings and caveats from the paper: Because the HLA sub-analyses included only small numbers of individuals, any influence of HLA type on TCRB rearrangement was left unresolved. In all four CD4+ subsets, TCRB CDR3 length was moderately but significantly shorter in type 1 diabetes patients. Naive, central memory and regulatory TCRB repertoires appeared to be more similar among patients than among healthy donors. Because cDNA was sequenced instead of genomic DNA, highly expressing activated cells could be over-represented, though the groups showed no difference in activation or CD3 levels. At VDJ recombination sites, type 1 diabetes patients had fewer insertions and more deleted nucleotides, which implies abnormalities in thymic rearrangement. Shorter templates might be favored by PCR, yet because patient and control samples were amplified and corrected together, any such skew would affect both groups equally.

The High Capacity cDNA Reverse Transcription Kit was used to reverse transcribe all of the isolated RNA, meaning that expressed TCRB transcripts were what got sequenced. Naive, central memory and regulatory T cell samples underwent deep immunoSEQ sequencing, averaging about 3.57 million total reads per sample. After sorted cells were lysed in RLT buffer, RNA was extracted with DNase-treated RNeasy Micro or Mini kits, with the choice depending on cell number. Each cell subset was processed on its own to prevent cross-contamination, while patient and healthy donor samples were processed together. The immunoSEQ multiplex PCR was used to amplify TCRB sequences from cDNA, yielding 87-bp fragments that span the CDR3 region. The amplicons were sequenced using the Illumina HiSeq platform. On the authors' methods: Synthetic template baselines were used to correct PCR bias computationally, reads within Hamming distance 2 were collapsed, and singletons that could not be merged were discarded. By aligning reads against IMGT, V, D and J genes, CDR3 length, and insertions or deletions at six rearrangement sites were assigned. Within each subset, clonotype counts were normalized to sorted cell number, and only after that were true diversity and Gini coefficients computed with the tcR R package. The overlap coefficient, calculated on TCRB nucleotide sequences, was used to measure repertoire sharing. Out-of-frame TCRB sequences from naive cells were analyzed to stand in for the pre-selection repertoire. TCRdb holds this immuneACCESS table with in-frame rearrangements only. Some clones are missing; in checked studies, unresolved V genes explain under half, and the rest has no known cause. The V and J calls and clone size were taken over from that table, and D and trimming were inferred from the DNA. The sample table contains about 650,000 clones; only one count was recorded for roughly an eighth of them. More than 0.09% of the sample is held by the ten biggest clonotypes.

Trimming costs V 3 bases and J 4 bases, and their ends lie 10 bases apart. There are 14 amino acids in the CDR3, from cysteine to phenylalanine inclusive. CDR3 DNA is the only sequence kept; it has 42 bases, read in frame from the first base. For CDR1 and CDR2, the germline V gene (reference sequence) lists LNHDA and SQIVND. Recombination linked TRBV19 to TRBJ1-3; the D region possibly corresponds to TRBD1 (5 bases align). Sequenced sample: naive CD4+ T cells from blood. Sample cell subset or site, as interpreted from the label and publication: true naive CD4+ T cells. This TCR was sampled from a man younger than 40 with type 1 diabetes. The DNA sequence is as follows: TGTGCCAGTAGTATCGGGGGTTTGGGAAACACCATATATTTT. It is translated as CASSIGGLGNTIYF.